The 14 T cell receptor beta chains below all came from one sample that was sequenced in a study of blood T cell repertoires in COVID-19. Assay: immunoSEQ multiplex PCR; the TCRdb copy retains only in-frame clones and omits some. The sample includes roughly 250,000 clones, about 82% of them seen just once. Source material: PBMCs or T cells enriched from blood (not recorded which). The source of these receptors is a woman between 50 and 59 years old who had recovered from COVID-19.

The V and J genes are TRBV6-5 and TRBJ1-2; D is perhaps TRBD1 (5 bases). V was trimmed by 1 base and J by 2 bases, leaving 5 bases between them. The CDR3 consists of 13 residues. CDR1 MNHEY and CDR2 SVGAGI come from the germline V gene. CDR3 bases: TGTGCCAGCAGTTACTACAGGAACTATGGCTACACCTTC. It yields the protein CASSYYRNYGYTF.

The sample holds a few counts of this clone. The chain has TRBV19 and TRBJ1-4; TRBD1 aligns across 7 bases. Germline V gene lookup returns CDR1 LNHDA and CDR2 SQIVND (reference sequence). The CDR3 spans 15 residues. Trimming removed 7 bases from V and 9 bases from J; junction bases left unmatched: 14. DNA of the CDR3: TGTGCCAGTAAATCGGTGGGGACAGACCACAAAAAACTGTTTTTT. Amino acid sequence: CASKSVGTDHKKLFF.

DNA of the CDR3: TGTGCCGGGCTGACAGACAACTATGGCTACACCTTC. Protein product: CAGLTDNYGYTF. The rearrangement links TRBV19 to TRBJ1-2, with D possibly matching TRBD1 (5 bases). CDR1 is LNHDA and CDR2 is SQIVND in the germline V gene (reference sequence). Trimming took off 11 bases at V and 2 bases at J, with 12 bases between the two ends. This CDR3 contains 12 residues. Full variable domain (remainder filled in from reference TRBV19 and TRBJ1-2): DGGITQSPKYLFRKEGQNVTLSCEQNLNHDAMYWYRQDPGQGLRLIYYSQIVNDFQKGDIAEGYSVSREKKESFPLTVTSAQKNPTAFYLCAGLTDNYGYTFGSGTRLTVV.

The V gene is TRBV11-3, the J gene TRBJ2-7, with D possibly being TRBD1 (7 bases). Trimming left V 5 bases short and J 5 bases short, with 16 bases between. This CDR3 spans 14 amino acids. CDR1 and CDR2 (germline): SGHNT, YENEEA. In DNA form, the CDR3 reads TGTGCCAGCAGCCAGGGGGGCGGATCAGACGAGCAGTACTTC. The encoded protein is CASSQGGGSDEQYF. The full variable domain, its missing parts supplied by reference TRBV11-3 and TRBJ2-7, is EAGVVQSPRYKIIEKKQPVAFWCNPISGHNTLYWYLQNLGQGPELLIRYENEEAVDDSQLPKDRFSAERLKGVDSTLKIQPAELGDSAVYLCASSQGGGSDEQYFGPGTRLTVT.

This clone was recorded once. The chain has TRBV3-1 (or the pseudogene TRBV3-2) and TRBJ1-1, with D hard to call. CDR1 and CDR2 from the germline V gene are LGHDT and YNNKEL (reference sequence). This CDR3 is built from 12 residues. The ends were cut back, 0 bases at V and 10 bases at J, with 9 bases in the middle. The CDR3 region has the DNA TGTGCCAGCAGCCAAGAGAGGGTCGGAGCTTTCTTT. Protein: CASSQERVGAFF.

This rearrangement joins TRBV12-3 or TRBV12-4 to TRBJ2-2; D is undetermined. The CDR3 totals 12 residues. With 2 bases removed from V and 6 bases from J, the gap between germline ends came to 4 bases. The CDR3 DNA follows: TGTGCCAGCAGTTTAAGCCCCGGGGAGCTGTTTTTT. This codes for CASSLSPGELFF.

V is TRBV10-3 and J is TRBJ2-1; 8 nucleotides match TRBD2. CDR3 length equals 13 residues. The trim removed 11 bases at V and 0 bases at J, leaving 3 bases unmatched. Germline V gives CDR1 ENHRY, CDR2 SYGVKD. CDR3 nucleotides: TGTGCCTTTAGCGGGACCTCCTACAATGAGCAGTTCTTC. This gives the protein CAFSGTSYNEQFF.

The rearrangement links TRBV7-6 to TRBJ2-5, with 7 bases fitting TRBD2. CDR3 size: 16 residues. Germline V gives CDR1 SGHVS, CDR2 FNYEAQ. With 5 bases clipped from V and 0 bases from J, the junction kept 9 bases outside the gene matches. CDR3 coding DNA: TGTGCCAGCAGCCCAGACTGGGGAGGGTACCAAGAGACCCAGTACTTC. Translation gives CASSPDWGGYQETQYF.

The V gene is TRBV7-2, the J gene TRBJ2-4, with TRBD1 as a possible D gene (5 bases). The CDR3 spans 15 residues. Germline CDR1 and CDR2: SGHTA and FQGNSA. Trimming took 6 bases from V and 1 from J, leaving 13 bases between them. The CDR3 nucleotides read TGTGCCAGCAGTGGGGCCTCTGGGGCCAAAAACATTCAGTACTTC. Its protein is CASSGASGAKNIQYF. Using reference TRBV7-2 and TRBJ2-4 for the parts outside the CDR3, the full variable domain is GAGVSQSPSNKVTEKGKDVELRCDPISGHTALYWYRQSLGQGLEFLIYFQGNSAPDKSGLPSDRFSAERTGGSVSTLTIQRTQQEDSAVYLCASSGASGAKNIQYFGAGTRLSVL.

The chain couples TRBV5-1 to TRBJ1-4; D may be TRBD1 (5 bases). The CDR3 spans 14 residues. Trimming took 3 bases from V and 8 from J, leaving 14 bases between them. Germline V CDR1 and CDR2: SGHRS, YFSETQ. CDR3 loop: CASSSTDPREKLFF. CDR3 DNA: TGCGCCAGCAGCTCGACAGACCCCCGAGAAAAACTGTTTTTT. Combining the CDR3 with reference TRBV5-1 and TRBJ1-4 gives the whole variable domain KAGVTQTPRYLIKTRGQQVTLSCSPISGHRSVSWYQQTPGQGLQFLFEYFSETQRNKGNFPGRFSGRQFSNSRSEMNVSTLELGDSALYLCASSSTDPREKLFFGSGTQLSVL.

The rearrangement joins TRBV6-5 to TRBJ1-3; D may be TRBD1 (5 bases). Trimming stripped 4 bases from V and 0 bases from J, with 10 bases between. Looked up from germline, CDR1 is MNHEY and CDR2 is SVGAGI. This CDR3 contains 15 residues. The chain's CDR3 is CASSLTGPSGNTIYF. CDR3 sequence (DNA): TGTGCCAGCAGTTTAACAGGCCCCTCTGGAAACACCATATATTTT.

DNA for the CDR3: TGTGCCAGCAGTTTATCCCCATACTATGGCTACACCTTC. This codes for CASSLSPYYGYTF. This chain uses TRBV28 with TRBJ1-2; unclear D gene. There are 13 residues in the CDR3. V was shortened by 1 base and J by 3 bases, with 6 bases between the two germline ends. CDR1 and CDR2 from the germline V gene are MDHEN and SYDVKM.

This chain connects TRBV21-1 to TRBJ2-1; TRBD2 is the table's D call and was not checked against the DNA. TRBV21-1 is a listed pseudogene. The CDR3 sequence is 15 residues long. The CDR3 DNA reads TGTGCCAGCACCAAACCGGGACTAGCCGACAATGAGCAGTTCTTC. This translates into CASTKPGLADNEQFF.

This sequence joins TRBV27 and TRBJ1-1; D uncertain. The CDR3 has 15 amino acids. The V gene lost 3 bases and the J gene lost 1 base, with 12 bases spanning the gap. The germline V gene has CDR1 MNHEY and CDR2 SMNVEV (reference sequence). DNA of the CDR3: TGTGCCAGCAGTTTCGAGTGGGCAGGGAACACTGAAGCTTTCTTT. Protein sequence: CASSFEWAGNTEAFF.